What follows are 30 T cell receptor beta chains derived from one specimen sequenced in a study of regulatory T cells in long-lasting Graves disease. As to time point: newly diagnosed GD, antithyroid drugs for less than 3 months. There was RNA extracted from PBMCs, and the TCR library was made from it. According to the study, TCR beta libraries were built with iRepertoire HTBI primers and CDR3-region Arm-PCR. MiXCR was run by TCRdb on the multiplex PCR reads, yielding one entry per CDR3 protein. The sample contains about 520,000 distinct CDR3 sequences, around 11% of which appear only once. The sample was also reused in another study, on T cells in Graves' hyperthyroidism and ophthalmopathy.

Sequencing was performed on peripheral blood mononuclear cells (PBMCs), taken at new diagnosis, from a patient treated with antithyroid drugs. The receptors were gathered from a woman in her twenties or thirties with Graves disease.

This clonotype appeared many times. The CDR3 protein is CASSSTGRSSYEQYF. The CDR3 nucleotides are TGTGCCAGCAGTTCGACAGGGAGGAGCTCCTACGAGCAGTACTTC. The chain joins TRBV12-3 or TRBV12-4 to TRBJ2-7, with D perhaps TRBD1 (7 bases). This CDR3 comprises 15 residues. Trimming left V 4 bases short and J 0 bases short, with 13 bases between.

This clonotype came up many times. The rearrangement links TRBV12-3 or TRBV12-4 to TRBJ2-1; D remains ambiguous. With 7 bases removed from V and 9 bases from J, the gap between germline ends came to 16 bases. This CDR3 is 13 amino acids long. As DNA, the CDR3 is TGTGCCAGCACCATGGACGTCGTCGTTGAGCAGTTCTTC. Protein: CASTMDVVVEQFF.

This clonotype showed up many times. The chain joins TRBV27 to TRBJ2-5; D uncertain. CDR1 and CDR2 from the germline V gene are MNHEY and SMNVEV (reference sequence). V lost 5 bases, J lost 5 bases, and 12 bases lay in between. The length of the CDR3 is 13 residues. The CDR3: CASSLNPMETQYF. In DNA form, the CDR3 reads TGTGCCAGCAGTCTGAACCCGATGGAGACCCAGTACTTC.

At least ten counts were recorded for this clonotype. This chain joins TRBV5-6 and TRBJ2-1; 7 nucleotides agree with TRBD2. Germline lookup yields CDR1 SGHDT and CDR2 YYEEEE. Trimming at V came to 2 bases and at J to 10 bases, leaving 6 bases not matched to a gene. The CDR3 runs to 13 residues. The CDR3 protein is CASSFLSGWEQFF. The CDR3 region has the DNA TGTGCCAGCAGCTTTCTTAGCGGGTGGGAGCAGTTCTTC.

This clonotype was counted at least ten times. The chain is built from TRBV7-2 and TRBJ1-1; D unclear. Trimming shortened V by 1 base and J by 7 bases, and 16 bases separated the two germline ends. The germline V gene has CDR1 SGHTA and CDR2 FQGNSA. The CDR3 spans 15 residues. CDR3 residues: CASSLDSYGLYEAFF. The DNA for the CDR3 is TGTGCCAGCAGCTTAGATAGTTACGGACTCTATGAAGCTTTCTTT.

This clonotype was recorded many times. The chain recombines TRBV24-1 with TRBJ2-5; D perhaps matches TRBD1 (5 bases). CDR3 length: 16 residues. V lost 4 bases and J lost 2, with 16 bases in between. CDR1 and CDR2 (germline): KGHDR, SFDVKD. CDR3 in DNA: TGTGCCACCAGTGACCCAGGGAACAGGCATCAAGAGACCCAGTACTTC. Translation gives CATSDPGNRHQETQYF.

Notes on this clonotype: It may be a read error: a sequence one base away is much more abundant. This sequence joins TRBV7-3 and TRBJ2-7; 11 positions agree with TRBD2. V shed 5 bases, J shed 7 bases, and the junction held 16 bases outside the gene matches. The V gene's germline CDR1 is SGHTA and CDR2 FQGTGA. The CDR3 runs to 17 residues. The CDR3 coding sequence is TGTGCCAGCAGCAACCAACTAGCGGGAGTTTCCTACAATGAGCAGTACTTC. Protein sequence: CASSNQLAGVSYNEQYF.

This clonotype has just a few counts. This chain connects TRBV11-1 to TRBJ2-3; possibly TRBD2 for D (5 bases). The CDR3 is 14 residues long. The V end lost 5 bases, the J end lost 4 bases, and 13 bases lay between the germline ends. Germline V gene data show CDR1 as SGHAT and CDR2 as FQDESV (reference sequence). In DNA, the CDR3 is TGTGCCAGCAGCCAGAGCATCGGGGCAGATACGCAGTATTTT. The encoded protein is CASSQSIGADTQYF.

This clonotype was seen repeatedly, ten times or more. The chain joins TRBV6-4 to TRBJ2-1; TRBD1 agrees at 8 bases. Germline V gene sequence: CDR1 MRHNA, CDR2 SNTAGT. The CDR3 contains 16 residues. V lost 2 bases to trimming and J lost 7 bases; unmatched junction nucleotides: 10. In nucleotides, the CDR3 is TGTGCCAGCAGTGACGGCGTCAGGGGGCAGGTTAATGAGCAGTTCTTC. Translating it yields CASSDGVRGQVNEQFF.

The V and J genes are TRBV7-8 and TRBJ1-3; D may be TRBD1 (5 bases). The CDR3 totals 17 residues. Germline V CDR1 and CDR2: SGHVS, FQNEAQ. V dropped 5 bases and J dropped 0 bases, with 17 bases sitting between them. The CDR3 loop is CASSQQVTQGSGNTIYF. CDR3 nucleotide sequence: TGTGCCAGCAGCCAGCAGGTTACGCAGGGCTCTGGAAACACCATATATTTT.

To note about this clonotype: Since a much larger clone is just one base distant, this may be a read error. This likely comes from a read error, as the CDR3 has no conserved phenylalanine or tryptophan at its end. The chain is built from TRBV11-2 and TRBJ2-6; the match to TRBD1 covers 10 bases. Germline CDR1 reads SGHAT; CDR2 reads FQNNGV. CDR3 length: 19 residues. V lost 3 bases to trimming and J lost 2 bases; unmatched junction nucleotides: 10. In nucleotides, the CDR3 is TGTGCCAGCAGCTTCCCACTCAGGACAGGGGGAACTGGGGCCAACGTCCTGACTTGC. This encodes CASSFPLRTGGTGANVLTC.

The chain links TRBV6-2 or TRBV6-3 to TRBJ2-1; 9 bases are a match to TRBD2. V gave up 5 bases and J gave up 5 bases; unmatched junction bases: 7. The CDR3 is 15 amino acids. Per germline, CDR1 MNHEY and CDR2 SVGEGT. In nucleotides, the CDR3 is TGTGCCAGCAGTCGAGTAGCGGGAGTGAACAATGAGCAGTTCTTC. Its translation: CASSRVAGVNNEQFF.

This clonotype was seen a handful of times. This chain links TRBV9 with TRBJ2-3; unclear D gene. CDR1 SGDLS and CDR2 YYNGEE come from the germline V gene. Trimming left V 0 bases short and J 0 bases short, with 17 bases between. The CDR3 contains 18 residues. CDR3 in amino acids: CASSVGTSRTPSTDTQYF. The CDR3 DNA is TGTGCCAGCAGCGTAGGGACGTCCCGAACTCCTAGCACAGATACGCAGTATTTT.

This clonotype has ten or more counts. The V call is TRBV7-2, the J call TRBJ2-7; D gene unclear. Germline V gene lookup returns CDR1 SGHTA and CDR2 FQGNSA. The CDR3 loop spans 12 amino acids. Trimming took 6 bases from V and 2 from J, leaving 8 bases between them. Here the CDR3 reads CASRGGAYEQYF. The CDR3 bases are TGTGCCAGCAGGGGCGGAGCCTACGAGCAGTACTTC.

This clonotype came up many times. The J gene is TRBJ2-7, the V gene TRBV12-3 or TRBV12-4, with TRBD2 identical over 8 bases. This CDR3 is built from 15 residues. V was pared by 5 bases and J by 7 bases, with 13 bases of the junction left unmatched. The CDR3 sequence is CASSLGQAGVGEQYF. The CDR3 DNA sequence: TGTGCCAGCAGTCTTGGTCAAGCGGGAGTTGGGGAGCAGTACTTC.

V and J are TRBV30 and TRBJ2-4, with D perhaps matching TRBD2 (5 bases). CDR3 length: 16 amino acids. The germline V gene has CDR1 GTSNPN and CDR2 SVGIG (reference sequence). Deletions cut 2 bases from V and 0 bases from J, with 14 bases between. The DNA of the CDR3 is TGTGCCTGGAGTAAGGGAGCGCTGCTAGCCAAAAACATTCAGTACTTC. It is translated as CAWSKGALLAKNIQYF.

There are many counts of this clonotype. The J gene is TRBJ2-2, the V gene TRBV11-2, with 8 bases fitting TRBD1. CDR3 length equals 15 residues. From germline, CDR1 is SGHAT and CDR2 FQNNGV. V was pared by 3 bases and J by 7 bases, with 7 bases of the junction left unmatched. The CDR3 here is CASSLDGQGGGELFF. For the CDR3, the DNA is TGTGCCAGCAGCTTGGATGGACAGGGAGGCGGGGAGCTGTTTTTT. The full variable domain, completed using reference TRBV11-2 and TRBJ2-2, is EAGVAQSPRYKIIEKRQSVAFWCNPISGHATLYWYQQILGQGPKLLIQFQNNGVVDDSQLPKDRFSAERLKGVDSTLKIQPAKLEDSAVYLCASSLDGQGGGELFFGEGSRLTVL.

This clonotype was detected ten times or more. This chain links TRBV7-9 with TRBJ1-6, with 7 bases matching TRBD1. Germline-derived CDR1 and CDR2 are SEHNR and FQNEAQ (reference sequence). This CDR3 has 14 residues. After removal of 5 bases from V and 14 bases from J, the junction contained 12 bases not matched to a gene. The CDR3 bases are TGTGCCAGCAGCCCAGGGGGGGACGGAACTGCCCTCCACTTT. Its translation: CASSPGGDGTALHF.

The chain couples TRBV19 to TRBJ1-1; no firm D call. Trimming shortened V by 5 bases and J by 0 bases, and 7 bases separated the two germline ends. This CDR3 comprises 13 residues. The V gene's germline CDR1 is LNHDA and CDR2 SQIVND (reference sequence). The CDR3 bases are TGTGCCAGTAGTCGGATGATGAACACTGAAGCTTTCTTT. Encoded protein: CASSRMMNTEAFF.

In its sample, this clonotype was seen a few times. V usage is TRBV15 and J usage is TRBJ2-7; D unclear. CDR3 length equals 13 residues. CDR1 LNHNV and CDR2 YYDKDF come from the germline V gene (reference sequence). V was shortened by 1 base and J by 4 bases, with 8 bases between the two germline ends. The CDR3: CATSRVRTYEQYF. For the CDR3, the DNA is TGTGCCACCAGCAGAGTCAGGACGTACGAGCAGTACTTC.

The sample holds many counts of this clonotype. V gene TRBV7-9 combines with J gene TRBJ1-2; TRBD1 matches 8 bases. The trim removed 5 bases at V and 8 bases at J, leaving 25 bases unmatched. Germline V lookup: CDR1 SEHNR, CDR2 FQNEAQ (reference sequence). CDR3 size: 19 residues. The CDR3 spells CASSVLRDRTSSGTEGYTF. DNA for the CDR3: TGTGCCAGCAGCGTGCTCCGGGACAGGACCTCCTCTGGTACGGAGGGCTACACCTTC.

The table lists this clonotype with many counts. This sequence joins TRBV6-2 or TRBV6-3 and TRBJ2-7; D unresolved. The germline V and J ends were trimmed by 5 bases and 6 bases, with 11 bases remaining between them. The germline V gene encodes CDR1 MNHEY and CDR2 SVGEGT. This CDR3 is built from 12 residues. CDR3 DNA: TGTGCCAGCAGTCGGCCATTTTCCGAGCAGTACTTC. This codes for CASSRPFSEQYF.

The sample holds a few counts of this clonotype. The chain uses TRBV7-8 and TRBJ2-1, with TRBD1 matching over 7 bases. The J segment lost 0 bases and the V segment lost 3 bases, leaving 5 bases of the junction unmatched. CDR1 SGHVS and CDR2 FQNEAQ come from the germline V gene. The CDR3 extends over 16 amino acids. CDR3 residues: CASSFRGPSSYNEQFF. For the CDR3, the DNA is TGTGCCAGCAGCTTTAGGGGGCCGAGCTCCTACAATGAGCAGTTCTTC. Together with reference TRBV7-8 and TRBJ2-1, the CDR3 gives the full variable domain: GAGVSQSPRYKVAKRGQDVALRCDPISGHVSLFWYQQALGQGPEFLTYFQNEAQLDKSGLPSDRFFAERPEGSVSTLKIQRTQQEDSAVYLCASSFRGPSSYNEQFFGPGTRLTVL.

Ten or more counts support this clonotype. The J gene is TRBJ2-7, the V gene TRBV2, with 9 bases that match TRBD1. With 5 bases clipped from V and 3 bases from J, the junction kept 8 bases outside the gene matches. Looked up from germline, CDR1 is SNHLY and CDR2 is FYNNEI. This CDR3 spans 15 amino acids. The CDR3 sequence is CASSRQTGGNYEQYF. The CDR3 DNA follows: TGTGCCAGCAGTCGCCAGACAGGGGGGAACTACGAGCAGTACTTC.

This clonotype has at least ten counts. The chain has TRBV12-3 or TRBV12-4 and TRBJ2-7; the D gene is possibly TRBD1 (6 bases). V lost 3 bases and J 5 bases, leaving 11 bases between the germline ends. The CDR3 is made up of 13 amino acids. As DNA, the CDR3 is TGTGCCAGCAGTTTGAGTAGGGACAACGAGCAGTACTTC. Its translation is CASSLSRDNEQYF.

The V and J genes are TRBV11-2 and TRBJ2-5; D is unresolved. The CDR3 runs to 15 residues. Germline V gene sequence: CDR1 SGHAT, CDR2 FQNNGV. V was clipped by 5 bases and J by 0 bases, with 13 bases between them. DNA for the CDR3: TGTGCCAGCAGCCCTTTCTTATCGCACCAAGAGACCCAGTACTTC. Its translation: CASSPFLSHQETQYF.

This clonotype was recorded many times. The chain combines TRBV7-9 with TRBJ2-1, with a possible D match to TRBD2 (6 bases). CDR3 length equals 12 residues. The germline CDR1 and CDR2 sequences are SEHNR and FQNEAQ (reference sequence). Between the trimmed V and J ends, which lost 7 bases and 9 bases, there was a span of 13 bases. The CDR3 here is CASTSGGGEQFF. Here the CDR3 DNA reads TGTGCCAGCACCTCCGGGGGTGGTGAGCAGTTCTTC.

This clonotype occurred a few times. The chain has TRBV4-2 and TRBJ2-3, with D maybe TRBD2 (6 bases). The last part of the DNA fits TRBJ2-5 better; the J call may be wrong. This CDR3 has 17 amino acids. Per the germline V gene, CDR1 is LGHNA and CDR2 is YNFKEQ. The chain's CDR3 is CASSQDALPRAQAGQYF. The CDR3 coding sequence is TGTGCCAGCAGCCAAGATGCTTTGCCCAGGGCCCAAGCGGGCCAGTACTTC.

This clonotype was observed many times. The chain combines TRBV4-1 with TRBJ1-5, with D uncertain. The CDR3 is 12 residues long. V was clipped by 3 bases and J by 10 bases, with 10 bases between them. Germline V gives CDR1 MGHRA, CDR2 YSYEKL. The CDR3 protein is CASSQGARPQHF. CDR3 DNA: TGCGCCAGCAGCCAGGGCGCGCGACCCCAGCATTTT.

The chain uses TRBV15 and TRBJ1-2, with D hard to call. V was clipped by 0 bases and J by 2 bases, with 10 bases between them. The CDR3 length is 15 residues. The germline V gene has CDR1 LNHNV and CDR2 YYDKDF (reference sequence). This CDR3 reads CATSRDNGPNYGYTF. As DNA, the CDR3 is TGTGCCACCAGCAGAGATAATGGCCCCAACTATGGCTACACCTTC. Looking up the rest from reference TRBV15 and TRBJ1-2 gives the full variable domain: DAMVIQNPRYQVTQFGKPVTLSCSQTLNHNVMYWYQQKSSQAPKLLFHYYDKDFNNEADTPDNFQSRRPNTSFCFLDIRSPGLGDTAMYLCATSRDNGPNYGYTFGSGTRLTVV.